This T cell receptor beta chain was identified in a study of spatial heterogeneity in lung cancer (dated by TCRdb to between 2018 and 2021). A note on the overall study: Beta-chain transcripts were consistently detected in greater numbers than alpha-chain transcripts, which likely reflected higher beta-chain transcript abundance. TCR alpha and beta repertoires were quantitatively compared across multiple tumor regions, matched nontumor lung and blood in non-small cell lung cancer. At surgery, hundreds of tumor regions, 61 to 65 matched nontumor lung samples and 45 to 60 PBMC samples were TCR-sequenced for both alpha and beta chains. In the raw uncorrected reads, each unique combination of TCR and UMI appeared more than ten times on average. Nonsynonymous mutation counts, determined by whole-exome sequencing of tumor tissue, were related to TCR repertoire features.

The investigation overall reported the following: Ubiquitous expanded tumor TCRs were found in blood more often at tumor resection than at routine follow-up. Additional single-cell paired TCR alpha and beta sequencing was considered necessary to confirm, at a functional level, the hypothesis that regional TCRs recognize regional mutations.

V sheds 5 bases and J sheds 4 bases, leaving 25 bases between their ends. The CDR3 measures 18 amino acids from cysteine to phenylalanine. This entry keeps only the CDR3 DNA: 54 bases, framed from base 1. The germline V gene gives CDR1 as SGHTA and CDR2 as FQGNSA. The library came from 5' RACE. TCRdb shows the sequencer as NextSeq 500. The TCR library protocol attached a unique molecular identifier to each TCR cDNA molecule to allow correction of PCR and sequencing errors. Processing in the source paper ran as follows. TCR identification, UMI-based error correction and CDR3 extraction were performed with Decombinator tools. Expanded TCRs were defined as those above a frequency of 2 per 1,000, corresponding to the top 1% of the tumor frequency distribution. Each repertoire was subsampled 100 times to 5,000 TCRs, after which Renyi diversity was computed with the R vegan package. CDR3 similarity networks were built from amino acid triplet string-kernel similarity, connecting CDR3s with pairwise similarity above 0.82. The public reads were quality trimmed at Q25 with fastp and then assembled into clones with MiXCR by TCRdb, keeping productive beta chains. Identical CDR3 proteins give one entry, which carries the most common genes and DNA. TCRdb, not the authors, supplied the V and J calls. The sample records about 44,000 distinct CDR3 sequences, roughly 15% of which are singletons. 55% to 65% of the sample is held by the ten biggest clonotypes.

With regard to this clonotype: Its antigen has not been determined. No base-level quality is on record; no much larger clone is a single base apart.

This specimen's time point label, per the study, means: sample taken at primary tumor resection. Whole RNA extracted from tumor and nontumor lung tissue, or from cryopreserved PBMC samples, was used for TCR sequencing without cell sorting. Donors were approximately 72 patients with early-stage, untreated non-small cell lung cancer from the lung TRACERx cohort. Only patients with enough RNA available from two or more tumor regions were chosen for TCR sequencing. The TCR sequence derives from a male donor with early-stage non-small cell lung cancer. Recombination connected TRBV7-2 to TRBJ2-3; TRBD2 might be the D gene, on 6 matching bases. The specimen comprised PBMCs, sampled at surgery. The DNA reads TGTGCCAGCAGCCCGGGACTGTGGGAGACGGGATGGGCAGATACGCAGTATTTT. This yields the protein CASSPGLWETGWADTQYF.